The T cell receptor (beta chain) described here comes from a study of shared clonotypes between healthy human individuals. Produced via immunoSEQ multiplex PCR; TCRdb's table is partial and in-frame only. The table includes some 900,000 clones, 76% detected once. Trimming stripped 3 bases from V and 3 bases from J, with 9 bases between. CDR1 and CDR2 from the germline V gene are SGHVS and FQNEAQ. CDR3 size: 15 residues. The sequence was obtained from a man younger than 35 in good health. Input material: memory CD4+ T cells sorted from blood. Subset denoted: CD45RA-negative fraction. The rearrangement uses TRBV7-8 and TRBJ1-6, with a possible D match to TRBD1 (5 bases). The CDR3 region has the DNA TGTGCCAGCAGCTTCGTGACAGACTATAATTCACCCCTCCACTTT. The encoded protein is CASSFVTDYNSPLHF.